This is a list of T cell receptor beta chains from one sample in a study of T-cell memory formation after mild COVID-19. TCRdb re-called the 5' RACE reads through MiXCR, storing one row per CDR3 protein. The sample consists of 200,000 to 250,000 distinct CDR3 sequences, over 9.5% of them appearing once. The sample comprised PBMCs or a T cell subset sorted from them (not recorded which). The receptors stem from a man aged 18 to 30 who had mild COVID-19 (a few samples of this study predate the infection). Cell type and time point are not known. Both conserved end residues are part of each CDR3. The D gene is left open where the match is weak. Expanded clones get a size class; other rows say once, few or many, or leave the size out.

J: TRBJ1-1; size: -; V: TRBV4-1; D: -; DNA: TGCGCCAGCAGCCAACCCAACAGGGTGGAAGCTTTCTTT; CDR3: CASSQPNRVEAFF
J: TRBJ2-7; size: -; V: TRBV14; D: -; DNA: TGTGCCAGCAGCCAACCCCAGGGTAGTGGGACCTACGAGCAGTACTTC; CDR3: CASSQPQGSGTYEQYF
J: TRBJ1-1; size: few; V: TRBV5-1; D: -; DNA: TGCGCCAGCAGCCCCGACGGGGGACCAATTCGTATCACTGAAGCTTTCTTT; CDR3: CASSPDGGPIRITEAFF
J: TRBJ1-5; size: -; V: TRBV6-5; D: -; DNA: TGTGCCAGCGGAGATAGCAATCAGCCCCAGCATTTT; CDR3: CASGDSNQPQHF
J: TRBJ2-3; size: -; V: TRBV5-1; D: TRBD2; DNA: TGCGCCAGCAGTTCAACGGGGGGAGCCGTTAGCACAGATACGCAGTATTTT; CDR3: CASSSTGGAVSTDTQYF
J: TRBJ1-2; size: few; V: TRBV6-2/TRBV6-3; D: -; DNA: TGTGCCAGCAGAGAAGTGGGGGCCGGGGACTATGGCTACACCTTC; CDR3: CASREVGAGDYGYTF
J: TRBJ2-3; size: many; V: TRBV2; D: -; DNA: TGTGCCAGCGGGGGGGCCTCACGCACAGATACGCAGTATTTT; CDR3: CASGGASRTDTQYF
J: TRBJ2-1; size: few; V: TRBV7-2; D: TRBD1; DNA: TGTGCCAGCAGAGATCGACAGGGTGTCTTCGGTGAGCAGTTCTTC; CDR3: CASRDRQGVFGEQFF
J: TRBJ1-2; size: -; V: TRBV20-1; D: TRBD1; DNA: TGCAGTGCTAGAGGGACAGGGGCTGATTCTAACTATGGCTACACCTTC; CDR3: CSARGTGADSNYGYTF
J: TRBJ2-1; size: many; V: TRBV7-6; D: TRBD2; DNA: TGTGCCAGCAGCTTAGTAGCGGGGGGCCGTCGCAATGAGCAGTTCTTC; CDR3: CASSLVAGGRRNEQFF
J: TRBJ1-4; size: once; V: TRBV20-1; D: -; DNA: TGCAGTGCTAGGGGGGGACCAACTAATGAAAAACTGTTTTTT; CDR3: CSARGGPTNEKLFF
J: TRBJ2-2; size: -; V: TRBV29-1; D: -; DNA: TGCAGCGCCGACAGAGTTAACACCGGGGAGCTGTTTTTT; CDR3: CSADRVNTGELFF
J: TRBJ1-1; size: -; V: TRBV7-2; D: -; DNA: TGTGCCAGCAGCTTTGGGGAAGCGACTGAAGCTTTCTTT; CDR3: CASSFGEATEAFF
J: TRBJ1-2; size: few; V: TRBV6-6; D: TRBD1; DNA: TGTGCCAGCCTTGACAGGGGGAGGGAGAACTATGGCTACACCTTC; CDR3: CASLDRGRENYGYTF
J: TRBJ2-7; size: few; V: TRBV5-1; D: TRBD1; DNA: TGCGCCAGCAGCTTGGAACCGGGACAGCTCTACGAGCAGTACTTC; CDR3: CASSLEPGQLYEQYF
J: TRBJ2-7; size: -; V: TRBV7-9; D: -; DNA: TGTGCCAGCAGCTCAGGCCGCGGGTCAATCCACGAGCAGTACTTC; CDR3: CASSSGRGSIHEQYF
J: TRBJ2-3; size: few; V: TRBV5-1; D: -; DNA: TGCGCCAGCAGCCCGGACGGGACCTCTACCCATACGCAGTATTTT; CDR3: CASSPDGTSTHTQYF
J: TRBJ1-1; size: few; V: TRBV7-2; D: -; DNA: TGTGCCAGCAGCGCGCAGAACACTGAAGCTTTCTTT; CDR3: CASSAQNTEAFF
J: TRBJ2-3; size: -; V: TRBV6-5; D: TRBD1; DNA: TGTGCCAGCAGCCGACAGGGAGGCACAGATACGCAGTATTTT; CDR3: CASSRQGGTDTQYF
J: TRBJ2-1; size: few; V: TRBV7-6; D: -; DNA: TGTGCCAGCAGCCCCCGAGGGGCCAGCTCCTACAATGAGCAGTTCTTC; CDR3: CASSPRGASSYNEQFF
J: TRBJ1-5; size: few; V: TRBV18; D: -; DNA: TGTGCCAGCTCCCCTCTTGGGGGTCCCAATCAGCCCCAGCATTTT; CDR3: CASSPLGGPNQPQHF
J: TRBJ1-5; size: few; V: TRBV5-6; D: -; DNA: TGTGCCAGCAGCTTCATGGACAGTGGCGATAGGAGCAATCAGCCCCAGCATTTT; CDR3: CASSFMDSGDRSNQPQHF